What follows is one T cell receptor (beta chain) and its context. No antigen is known for it. Germline lookup yields CDR1 LGHDT and CDR2 YNNKEL (reference sequence). Trimming removed 4 bases at V and 0 bases at J, with 13 bases between. The CDR3 is made up of 16 amino acids. The data stem from a study of identical twins. Study-wide points: The authors drew conclusions from cross-sectional statistical analysis rather than following the same donors. Low generation-probability sequences were in excess among twin-shared out-of-frame alpha sequences.

No donor was unhealthy or non-Caucasian. TCRdb used MiXCR to reprocess the 5' RACE reads, holding one entry per CDR3 protein. The sample records 1.5 million to 2 million distinct CDR3 sequences, 25% to 35% being singletons. The clonotype originates from a newborn girl in good health. The specimen was cord blood. The rearrangement links TRBV3-1 to TRBJ2-1, with a possible D match to TRBD1 (5 bases). The CDR3 loop reads CASSRTNTLSYNEQFF. Here the CDR3 DNA reads TGTGCCAGCAGCCGGACAAATACCCTCTCCTACAATGAGCAGTTCTTC.